Presented here are 28 T cell receptor beta chains from one specimen sequenced in a study of shared clonotypes between healthy human individuals (dated by TCRdb to 2020 to 2021). Preparation of the library involved the immunoSEQ multiplex PCR assay. Drawn from immuneACCESS, this table holds only the in-frame rearrangements with V and J called that TCRdb kept. Clones are partly lost; checked studies trace under half to an unresolved V gene and leave the rest unexplained. This sample is represented by around 980,000 clones; 70% to 80% of them were singletons. The ten largest make up roughly 0.65% of the sample. The sample was memory CD4+ T cells from PBMCs. The cell subset or site label on this specimen signifies: CD45RA-negative fraction. These TCRs come from a man aged 18 to 35 in good health. Some clones in this sample may be carry-over from other donors' samples.

The DNA of the CDR3 is TGTGCCAGCAGTGAATCGGGGGGCCCATCAAATGGCTACACCTTC. Translated: CASSESGGPSNGYTF. This chain links TRBV7-3 with TRBJ1-2; D perhaps matches TRBD1 (6 bases). V was pared by 6 bases and J by 6 bases, with 20 bases between. This CDR3 has 15 amino acids. Germline loops: CDR1 SGHTA, CDR2 FQGTGA.

CDR3 protein: CASSQDWADNYGYTF. The CDR3 region has the DNA TGCGCCAGCAGCCAAGATTGGGCAGACAACTATGGCTACACCTTC. The gene calls are TRBV4-1 and TRBJ1-2; D call uncertain. This CDR3 spans 15 amino acids. The V end was cut by 0 bases, the J end by 2 bases, with 10 bases between. Germline-derived CDR1 and CDR2 are MGHRA and YSYEKL.

The V gene is TRBV28, the J gene TRBJ2-7, with D possibly being TRBD1 or TRBD2 (5 bases each). Germline V lookup: CDR1 MDHEN, CDR2 SYDVKM. This CDR3 is 17 amino acids long. With 3 bases removed from V and 0 bases from J, the gap between germline ends came to 18 bases. DNA for the CDR3: TGTGCCAGCAGTTTTTATCGGGGCGGTGAGGGCTCCTACGAGCAGTACTTC. Protein sequence: CASSFYRGGEGSYEQYF.

V is TRBV5-5 and J is TRBJ1-3; D might be TRBD1 (5 bases). CDR3 size: 15 residues. V shed 4 bases and J shed 8 bases, with 19 bases lying between them. In germline, CDR1 is SGHKS, CDR2 YYEKEE (reference sequence). CDR3 sequence reads: CASSDQTAARYTIYF. The CDR3, as DNA: TGTGCCAGCAGCGATCAGACAGCTGCACGTTACACCATATATTTT.

This rearrangement joins TRBV7-2 to TRBJ2-7; D ambiguous. Germline V gives CDR1 SGHTA, CDR2 FQGNSA. The V end lost 4 bases, the J end lost 6 bases, and 13 bases lay between the germline ends. The CDR3 contains 13 residues. This CDR3 is CASSSTPSSEQYF. The CDR3 nucleotides read TGTGCCAGCAGCTCGACCCCATCGTCCGAGCAGTACTTC.

The V and J genes are TRBV28 and TRBJ2-3; 7 bases map to TRBD2. This CDR3 contains 20 residues. Looked up from germline, CDR1 is MDHEN and CDR2 is SYDVKM. Losses at the gene ends were 3 bases for V and 4 bases for J; bases not matched to a gene: 22. The CDR3 loop reads CASSLPYIGQRDIGADTQYF. CDR3 sequence (DNA): TGTGCCAGCAGTTTGCCCTATATAGGCCAGCGGGATATTGGTGCAGATACGCAGTATTTT.

The chain links TRBV20-1 to TRBJ2-7; D could derive from TRBD1 or TRBD2 (6 bases each). CDR1 is DFQATT and CDR2 is SNEGSKA in the germline V gene (reference sequence). This CDR3 has 11 amino acids. The CDR3 sequence: CSPKGGVEQYF. CDR3 DNA sequence: TGCAGCCCCAAGGGGGGCGTCGAGCAGTACTTC.

This clone was counted only a few times. V is TRBV5-1 and J is TRBJ1-2; D is possibly TRBD1 (5 bases). The CDR3 has 15 residues. The germline CDR1 and CDR2 sequences are SGHRS and YFSETQ. V was trimmed by 0 bases and J by 4 bases, leaving 13 bases between them. CDR3 region: CASSLEGRTTYGYTF. The CDR3 coding sequence is TGCGCCAGCAGCTTGGAAGGGAGGACAACCTATGGCTACACCTTC.

The rearrangement links TRBV6-6 to TRBJ2-7, with 8 bases fitting TRBD1. V shed 6 bases and J 5 bases; nucleotides not matched to a gene: 6. The CDR3 has 13 amino acids. Germline values: CDR1 MNHNY, CDR2 SVGAGI (reference sequence). The CDR3 here is CASRTTTGDEQYF. CDR3 coding DNA: TGTGCCAGCAGAACGACGACAGGGGACGAGCAGTACTTC.

The chain links TRBV28 to TRBJ1-3; TRBD1 aligns across 9 bases. Unmatched junction bases numbered 13, after V lost 1 base and J lost 0 bases. This CDR3 is built from 20 residues. Germline V gene sequence: CDR1 MDHEN, CDR2 SYDVKM. The CDR3, as DNA: TGTGCCAGCAGTTTATCCATTTGGGACAGGGCCCTCCTCTCTGGAAACACCATATATTTT. This translates into CASSLSIWDRALLSGNTIYF.

The rearrangement joins TRBV7-2 to TRBJ1-2, with TRBD1 matching over 8 bases. In germline, CDR1 is SGHTA, CDR2 FQGNSA. Trimming removed 1 base from V and 3 bases from J; junction bases left unmatched: 4. The CDR3 totals 15 residues. CDR3 nucleotides: TGTGCCAGCAGCTTAGGCCAGGGGGCGTACTATGGCTACACCTTC. It translates to CASSLGQGAYYGYTF.

The V call is TRBV9, the J call TRBJ2-3; no clear D gene. The CDR3 contains 14 residues. Germline V CDR1 and CDR2: SGDLS, YYNGEE. The V gene lost 0 bases and the J gene lost 5 bases, with 10 bases spanning the gap. CDR3 nucleotides: TGTGCCAGCAGCGTAGGAGGTAGCCAAGATACGCAGTATTTT. This codes for CASSVGGSQDTQYF.

This chain links TRBV30 with TRBJ2-6, with D unclear. With 2 bases removed from V and 3 bases from J, the gap between germline ends came to 8 bases. Per germline, CDR1 GTSNPN and CDR2 SVGIG (reference sequence). The CDR3 totals 14 residues. The CDR3, as DNA: TGTGCCTGGAGTTCTTTAGGTGGGGCCAACGTCCTGACTTTC. As protein: CAWSSLGGANVLTF.

The chain is built from TRBV19 and TRBJ1-2, with no clear D. Germline values: CDR1 LNHDA, CDR2 SQIVND (reference sequence). The V end was cut by 6 bases, the J end by 2 bases, with 13 bases between. This CDR3 is 14 amino acids long. CDR3 nucleotides: TGTGCCAGTAGAACGCCGGCCACCAACTATGGCTACACCTTC. It encodes CASRTPATNYGYTF.

As concerns this clone: Other DNA sequences in the same sample also yield this CDR3. CDR3 loop: CASSMGGQPQHF. In DNA, the CDR3 is TGTGCCAGTAGTATGGGTGGGCAGCCCCAGCATTTT. The chain combines TRBV19 with TRBJ1-5; D gene uncertain. The V gene lost 3 bases and the J gene lost 7 bases, with 7 bases spanning the gap. Germline V lookup: CDR1 LNHDA, CDR2 SQIVND (reference sequence). The CDR3 spans 12 residues.

The chain carries TRBV11-1 and TRBJ2-7, with TRBD2 identical over 7 bases. CDR1 is SGHAT, CDR2 FQDESV, per germline (reference sequence). The CDR3 is made up of 15 amino acids. Germline trimming cut 7 bases from V and 2 bases from J; bases unmatched to any gene: 11. DNA for the CDR3: TGTGCCAGCACTTCCGGGCCTAGCGGAACCTACGAGCAGTACTTC. It is translated as CASTSGPSGTYEQYF.

The rearrangement joins TRBV7-6 to TRBJ1-4, with D tentatively TRBD1 (5 bases). CDR1 is SGHVS and CDR2 is FNYEAQ in the germline V gene. The CDR3 contains 14 residues. V lost 5 bases, J lost 3 bases, and 10 bases lay in between. This chain's CDR3 is CASSPGTANEKLFF. The CDR3 bases are TGTGCCAGCAGCCCCGGGACGGCTAATGAAAAACTGTTTTTT.

This clone was picked up a small number of times. The CDR3 loop reads CASSLGDRPSNYGYTF. For the CDR3, the DNA is TGCGCCAGCAGCTTGGGAGACAGACCCTCTAACTATGGCTACACCTTC. This chain joins TRBV5-1 and TRBJ1-2; perhaps TRBD1 as D (5 bases). The CDR3 has 16 residues. Germline V gives CDR1 SGHRS, CDR2 YFSETQ. Trimming removed 0 bases at V and 0 bases at J, with 12 bases between.

CDR3 sequence reads: CASSGTSLSTGELFF. CDR3 in DNA: TGTGCCAGCAGCGGAACTAGTCTATCCACCGGGGAGCTGTTTTTT. The chain has TRBV9 and TRBJ2-2; a possible D gene is TRBD2 (5 bases). The CDR3 sequence is 15 residues long. The ends were cut back, 3 bases at V and 4 bases at J, with 13 bases in the middle. Germline V lookup: CDR1 SGDLS, CDR2 YYNGEE.

This clone was picked up a small number of times. This may stem from a read error, because a much larger clone lies one nucleotide away. The chain links TRBV7-6 to TRBJ2-2; the D is unclear. The CDR3 spans 15 residues. CDR1 and CDR2 (germline): SGHVS, FNYEAQ. Trimming stripped 1 base from V and 0 bases from J, with 6 bases between. CDR3 in DNA: TGTGCCAGCAGCTTAGGGACGGCGAACACCGGGGAGCTGTTTTTT. Translation gives CASSLGTANTGELFF.

The V and J genes are TRBV28 and TRBJ1-3; weak D call: TRBD1 (5 bases). The length of the CDR3 is 16 residues. Germline V gives CDR1 MDHEN, CDR2 SYDVKM. The V end was cut by 7 bases, the J end by 0 bases, with 16 bases between. This CDR3 reads CASMGRDHFSGNTIYF. In DNA, the CDR3 is TGTGCCAGCATGGGACGGGACCATTTCTCTGGAAACACCATATATTTT.

The chain couples TRBV6-5 to TRBJ1-2, with TRBD1 matching 8 bases. V dropped 6 bases and J dropped 1; count of bases not matched to a gene: 7. The CDR3 consists of 15 residues. Germline assignment: CDR1 MNHEY and CDR2 SVGAGI. CDR3 sequence reads: CASRTTGGSNYGYTF. The CDR3 bases are TGTGCCAGCAGGACTACAGGGGGAAGTAACTATGGCTACACCTTC.

The rearrangement uses TRBV4-1 and TRBJ2-1; 14 nucleotides align to TRBD2. V gave up 0 bases and J gave up 5 bases; unmatched junction bases: 6. This CDR3 comprises 18 residues. Looked up from germline, CDR1 is MGHRA and CDR2 is YSYEKL. This CDR3 is CASSQEAGTSGRDNEQFF. The CDR3 DNA sequence: TGCGCCAGCAGCCAAGAAGCTGGGACTAGCGGGAGAGACAATGAGCAGTTCTTC.

The chain combines TRBV5-6 with TRBJ2-2; D is perhaps TRBD1 (5 bases). The CDR3 is 17 amino acids. CDR1 is SGHDT and CDR2 is YYEEEE in the germline V gene. Trimming removed 0 bases at V and 8 bases at J, with 20 bases between. CDR3 DNA: TGTGCCAGCAGCTTGGCTCTAGGGGCCCTGAACTCTGGGGAGCTGTTTTTT. This encodes CASSLALGALNSGELFF.

The chain is built from TRBV11-1 and TRBJ1-1; tentative D call: TRBD1 (5 bases). Germline lookup yields CDR1 SGHAT and CDR2 FQDESV (reference sequence). The CDR3 contains 16 residues. The V and J ends lost 2 bases and 8 bases respectively, with 21 bases between them. Here the CDR3 DNA reads TGTGCCAGCAGCTTATCTGTATCTTGGTCTTCAGGGGAAGCTTTCTTT. Residues: CASSLSVSWSSGEAFF. Together with reference TRBV11-1 and TRBJ1-1, the CDR3 gives the full variable domain: EAEVAQSPRYKITEKSQAVAFWCDPISGHATLYWYRQILGQGPELLVQFQDESVVDDSQLPKDRFSAERLKGVDSTLKIQPAELGDSAMYLCASSLSVSWSSGEAFFGQGTRLTVV.

The chain links TRBV25-1 to TRBJ2-3; 7 bases match TRBD2. Germline assignment: CDR1 MGHDK and CDR2 SYGVNS. The CDR3 consists of 14 residues. J was trimmed by 4 bases and V by 3 bases; bases with no gene match: 4. The CDR3 DNA sequence: TGTGCCAGCAGTGACGGGGGGAGACCAGATACGCAGTATTTT. Translated: CASSDGGRPDTQYF. Drawing the rest from reference TRBV25-1 and TRBJ2-3, the complete variable domain is EADIYQTPRYLVIGTGKKITLECSQTMGHDKMYWYQQDPGMELHLIHYSYGVNSTEKGDLSSESTVSRIRTEHFPLTLESARPSHTSQYLCASSDGGRPDTQYFGPGTRLTVL.

This clone was detected once. The chain recombines TRBV28 with TRBJ2-5, with a possible D match to TRBD1 (5 bases). The CDR3 length is 14 residues. V was clipped by 6 bases and J by 5 bases, with 16 bases between them. The germline gives CDR1 MDHEN, CDR2 SYDVKM. The CDR3 loop reads CASSLWAGRETQYF. The DNA of the CDR3 is TGTGCCAGCAGCCTCTGGGCAGGGCGGGAGACCCAGTACTTC.

In this sample, this clone turned up a few times. This specimen includes other DNA sequences encoding the same CDR3. The V gene is TRBV5-1, the J gene TRBJ2-5; D remains ambiguous. From germline, CDR1 is SGHRS and CDR2 YFSETQ. This CDR3 spans 11 amino acids. The V and J ends lost 2 bases and 3 bases respectively, with 2 bases between them. Here the CDR3 reads CASSFKETQYF. CDR3 in DNA: TGCGCCAGCAGCTTTAAAGAGACCCAGTACTTC.